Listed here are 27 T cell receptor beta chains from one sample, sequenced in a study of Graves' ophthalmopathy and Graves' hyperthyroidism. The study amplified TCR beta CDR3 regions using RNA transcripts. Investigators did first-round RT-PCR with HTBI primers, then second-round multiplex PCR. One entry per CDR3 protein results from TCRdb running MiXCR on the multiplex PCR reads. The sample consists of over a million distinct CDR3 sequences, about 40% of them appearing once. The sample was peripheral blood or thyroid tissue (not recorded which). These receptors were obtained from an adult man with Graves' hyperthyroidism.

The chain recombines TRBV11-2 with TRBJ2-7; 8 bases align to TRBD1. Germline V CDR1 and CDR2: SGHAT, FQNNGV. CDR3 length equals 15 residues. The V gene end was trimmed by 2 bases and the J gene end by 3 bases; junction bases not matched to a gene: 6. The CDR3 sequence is CASSLTSGQGYEQYF. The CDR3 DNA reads TGTGCCAGCAGCTTAACGTCCGGACAGGGCTACGAGCAGTACTTC.

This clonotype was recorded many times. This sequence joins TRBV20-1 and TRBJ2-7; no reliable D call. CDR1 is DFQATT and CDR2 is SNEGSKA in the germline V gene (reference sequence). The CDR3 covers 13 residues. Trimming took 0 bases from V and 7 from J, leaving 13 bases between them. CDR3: CSARDGAYLEQYF. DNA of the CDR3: TGCAGTGCTAGAGACGGAGCATACTTGGAGCAGTACTTC.

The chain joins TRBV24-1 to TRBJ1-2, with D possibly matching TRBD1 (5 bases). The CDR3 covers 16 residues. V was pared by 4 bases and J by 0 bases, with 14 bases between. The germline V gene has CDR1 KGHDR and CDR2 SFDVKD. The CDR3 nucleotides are TGTGCCACCAGTGACCCGGGGGAAGGGCCTAACTATGGCTACACCTTC. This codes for CATSDPGEGPNYGYTF.

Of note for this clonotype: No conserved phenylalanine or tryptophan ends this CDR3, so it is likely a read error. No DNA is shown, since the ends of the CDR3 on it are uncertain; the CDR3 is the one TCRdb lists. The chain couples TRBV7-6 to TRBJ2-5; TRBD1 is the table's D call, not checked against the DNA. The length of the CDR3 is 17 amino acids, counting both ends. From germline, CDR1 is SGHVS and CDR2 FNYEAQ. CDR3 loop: CASSANDRQPLGYTFGS.

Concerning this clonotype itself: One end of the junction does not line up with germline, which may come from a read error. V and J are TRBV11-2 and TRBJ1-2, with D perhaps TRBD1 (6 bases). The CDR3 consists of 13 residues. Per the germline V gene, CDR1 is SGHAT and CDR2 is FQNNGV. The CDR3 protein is CASSPKGVYGHTF. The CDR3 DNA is TGTGCCAGCAGCCCAAAGGGGGTCTATGGCCACACCTTC.

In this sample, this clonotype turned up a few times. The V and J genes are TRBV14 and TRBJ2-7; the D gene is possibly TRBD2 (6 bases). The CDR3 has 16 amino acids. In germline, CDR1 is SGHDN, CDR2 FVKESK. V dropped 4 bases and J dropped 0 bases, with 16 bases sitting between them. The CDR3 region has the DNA TGTGCCAGCAGCCCCTCACTCGGGGGAACCTCCTACGAGCAGTACTTC. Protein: CASSPSLGGTSYEQYF.

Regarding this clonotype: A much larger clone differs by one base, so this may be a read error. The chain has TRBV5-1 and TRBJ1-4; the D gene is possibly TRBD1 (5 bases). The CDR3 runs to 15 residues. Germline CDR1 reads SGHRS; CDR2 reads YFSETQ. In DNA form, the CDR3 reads TGTGCCAGCAGCTTATCCCGGGCCCGGGGCGAAAAACTGTCTTTT. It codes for CASSLSRARGEKLSF.

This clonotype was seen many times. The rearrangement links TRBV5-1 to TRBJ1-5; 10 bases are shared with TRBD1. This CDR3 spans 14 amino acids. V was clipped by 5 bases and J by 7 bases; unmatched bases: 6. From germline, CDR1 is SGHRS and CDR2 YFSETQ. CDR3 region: CASRAGTGEQPQHF. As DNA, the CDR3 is TGCGCCAGCAGGGCCGGGACAGGGGAGCAGCCCCAGCATTTT.

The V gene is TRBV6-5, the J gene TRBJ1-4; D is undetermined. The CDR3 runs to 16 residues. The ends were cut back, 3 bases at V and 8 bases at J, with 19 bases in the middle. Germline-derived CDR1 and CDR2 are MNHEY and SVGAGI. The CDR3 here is CASSYSITAVREKLFF. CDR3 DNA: TGTGCCAGCAGTTATTCGATCACTGCGGTTCGGGAAAAACTGTTTTTT.

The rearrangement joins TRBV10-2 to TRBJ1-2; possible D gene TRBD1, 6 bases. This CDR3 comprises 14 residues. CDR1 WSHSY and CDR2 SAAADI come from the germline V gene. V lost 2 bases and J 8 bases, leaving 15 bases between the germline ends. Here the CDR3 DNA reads TGCGCCAGCAGTGAGCCGGACAGAGCACAGGGCTACACCTTC. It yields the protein CASSEPDRAQGYTF.

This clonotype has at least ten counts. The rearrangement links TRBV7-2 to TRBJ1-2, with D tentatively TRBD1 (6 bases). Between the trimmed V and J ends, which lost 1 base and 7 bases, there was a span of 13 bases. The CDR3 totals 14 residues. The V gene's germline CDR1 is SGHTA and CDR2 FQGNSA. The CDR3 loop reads CASSLERGPGGYTF. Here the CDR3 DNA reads TGTGCCAGCAGCTTAGAGCGGGGGCCGGGTGGCTACACCTTC. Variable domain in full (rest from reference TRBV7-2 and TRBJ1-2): GAGVSQSPSNKVTEKGKDVELRCDPISGHTALYWYRQSLGQGLEFLIYFQGNSAPDKSGLPSDRFSAERTGGSVSTLTIQRTQQEDSAVYLCASSLERGPGGYTFGSGTRLTVV.

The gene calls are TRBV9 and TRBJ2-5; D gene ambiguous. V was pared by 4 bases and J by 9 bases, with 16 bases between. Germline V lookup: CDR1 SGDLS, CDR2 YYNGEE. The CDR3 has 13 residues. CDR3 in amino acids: CASSPGGNQPQYF. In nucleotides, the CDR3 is TGTGCCAGCAGCCCGGGCGGCAATCAGCCCCAGTACTTC.

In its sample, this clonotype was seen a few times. This chain's CDR3 is CASSSRQGYSGNTIYF. CDR3 sequence (DNA): TGTGCCAGCAGCAGCCGACAGGGGTACTCTGGAAACACCATATATTTT. The V gene is TRBV7-2, the J gene TRBJ1-3; 8 positions match TRBD1. Germline values: CDR1 SGHTA, CDR2 FQGNSA. The ends lost 5 bases at V and 0 bases at J; junction bases unmatched: 6. This CDR3 contains 16 residues. Full variable domain (remainder filled in from reference TRBV7-2 and TRBJ1-3): GAGVSQSPSNKVTEKGKDVELRCDPISGHTALYWYRQSLGQGLEFLIYFQGNSAPDKSGLPSDRFSAERTGGSVSTLTIQRTQQEDSAVYLCASSSRQGYSGNTIYFGEGSWLTVV.

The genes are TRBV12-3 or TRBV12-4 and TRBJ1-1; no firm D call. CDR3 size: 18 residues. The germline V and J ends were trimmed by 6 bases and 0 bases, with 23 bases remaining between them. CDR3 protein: CASSHNWGGASMNTEAFF. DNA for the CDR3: TGTGCCAGCAGCCATAATTGGGGTGGCGCGTCTATGAACACTGAAGCTTTCTTT.

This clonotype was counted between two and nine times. CDR3 loop: CASYGPWAGDYEQYF. The CDR3 DNA reads as TGTGCCAGCTACGGCCCCTGGGCGGGTGACTACGAGCAGTACTTC. The chain couples TRBV6-5 to TRBJ2-7, with D possibly matching TRBD2 (5 bases). V was clipped by 8 bases and J by 3 bases, with 20 bases between them. This CDR3 is built from 15 residues. Germline V gene data show CDR1 as MNHEY and CDR2 as SVGAGI.

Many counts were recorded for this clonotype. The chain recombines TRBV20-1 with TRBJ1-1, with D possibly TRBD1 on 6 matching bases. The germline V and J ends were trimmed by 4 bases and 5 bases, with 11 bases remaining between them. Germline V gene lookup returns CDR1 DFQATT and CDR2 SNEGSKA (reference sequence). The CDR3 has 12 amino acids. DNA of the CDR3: TGCAGTGCTAAAAACAGGGTAACTGAAGCTTTCTTT. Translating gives CSAKNRVTEAFF.

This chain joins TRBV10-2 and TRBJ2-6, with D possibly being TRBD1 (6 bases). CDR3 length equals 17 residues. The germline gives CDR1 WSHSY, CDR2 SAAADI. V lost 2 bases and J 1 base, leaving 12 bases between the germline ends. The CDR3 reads CASSEPDSTSGANVLTF. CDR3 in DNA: TGCGCCAGCAGTGAGCCGGACAGTACTTCTGGGGCCAACGTCCTGACTTTC.

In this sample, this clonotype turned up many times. The CDR3, as DNA: TGTGCCAGCAGCTTAGTAGGAGGGGGCTATGGCTACACCTTC. The encoded protein is CASSLVGGGYGYTF. V gene TRBV11-2 combines with J gene TRBJ1-2; TRBD1 is a possible D gene (6 bases). The V end lost 1 base, the J end lost 4 bases, and 10 bases lay between the germline ends. The CDR3 loop spans 14 amino acids. Germline V gene lookup returns CDR1 SGHAT and CDR2 FQNNGV.

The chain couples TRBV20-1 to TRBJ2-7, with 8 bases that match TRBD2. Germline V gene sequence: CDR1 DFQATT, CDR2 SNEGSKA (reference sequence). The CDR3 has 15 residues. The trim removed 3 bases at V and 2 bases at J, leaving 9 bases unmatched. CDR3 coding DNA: TGCAGTGCTAGCAAGGTCGGGGGGGGGCCCTACGAGCAGTACTTC. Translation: CSASKVGGGPYEQYF.

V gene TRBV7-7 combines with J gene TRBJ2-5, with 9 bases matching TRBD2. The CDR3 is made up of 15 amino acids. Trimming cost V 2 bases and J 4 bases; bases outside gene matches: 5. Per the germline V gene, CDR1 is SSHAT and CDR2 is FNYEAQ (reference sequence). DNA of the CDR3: TGTGCCAGCAGCTTAATTCCAGCGGGAGGAGAGACCCAGTACTTC. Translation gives CASSLIPAGGETQYF.

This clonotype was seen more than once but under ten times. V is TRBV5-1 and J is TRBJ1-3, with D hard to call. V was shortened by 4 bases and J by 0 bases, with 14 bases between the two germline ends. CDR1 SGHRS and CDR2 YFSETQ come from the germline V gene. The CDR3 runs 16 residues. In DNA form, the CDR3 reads TGCGCCAGCAGCCCAACTTCTGATAGCTCTGGAAACACCATATATTTT. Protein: CASSPTSDSSGNTIYF.

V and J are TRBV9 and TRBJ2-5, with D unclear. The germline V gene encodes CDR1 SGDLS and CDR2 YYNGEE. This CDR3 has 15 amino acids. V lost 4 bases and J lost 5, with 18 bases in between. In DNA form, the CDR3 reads TGTGCCAGCAGCCCCCCAAACAGTCGTAGGGAGACCCAGTACTTC. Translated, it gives CASSPPNSRRETQYF.

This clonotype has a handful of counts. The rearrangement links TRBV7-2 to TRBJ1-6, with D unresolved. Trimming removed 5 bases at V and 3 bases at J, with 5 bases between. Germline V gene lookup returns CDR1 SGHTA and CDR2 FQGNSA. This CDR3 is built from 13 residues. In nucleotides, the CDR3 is TGTGCCAGCAGCCACCTCTATAATTCACCCCTCCACTTT. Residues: CASSHLYNSPLHF.

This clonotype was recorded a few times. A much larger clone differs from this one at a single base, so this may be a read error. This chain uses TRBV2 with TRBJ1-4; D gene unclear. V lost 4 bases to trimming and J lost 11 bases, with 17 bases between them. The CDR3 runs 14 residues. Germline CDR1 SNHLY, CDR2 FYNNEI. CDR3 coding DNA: TGTGCCAGCAGTGCAGCGGGCGCGGGTCTGAAACTGTTTTTT. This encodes CASSAAGAGLKLFF.

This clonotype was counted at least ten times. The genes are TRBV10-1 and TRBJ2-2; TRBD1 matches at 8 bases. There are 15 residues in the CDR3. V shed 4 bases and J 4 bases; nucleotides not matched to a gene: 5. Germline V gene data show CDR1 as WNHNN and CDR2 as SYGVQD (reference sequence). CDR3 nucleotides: TGCGCCAGCAGTGGGGGGACAGGACCCACCGGGGAGCTGTTTTTT. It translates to CASSGGTGPTGELFF.

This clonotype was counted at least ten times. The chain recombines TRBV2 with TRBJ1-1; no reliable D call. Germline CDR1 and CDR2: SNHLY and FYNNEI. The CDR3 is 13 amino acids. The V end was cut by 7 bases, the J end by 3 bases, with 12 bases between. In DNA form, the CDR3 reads TGTGCCAGCAATGCCCGGGCGCACACTGAAGCTTTCTTT. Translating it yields CASNARAHTEAFF. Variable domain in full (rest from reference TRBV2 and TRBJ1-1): EPEVTQTPSHQVTQMGQEVILRCVPISNHLYFYWYRQILGQKVEFLVSFYNNEISEKSEIFDDQFSVERPDGSNFTLKIRSTKLEDSAMYFCASNARAHTEAFFGQGTRLTVV.

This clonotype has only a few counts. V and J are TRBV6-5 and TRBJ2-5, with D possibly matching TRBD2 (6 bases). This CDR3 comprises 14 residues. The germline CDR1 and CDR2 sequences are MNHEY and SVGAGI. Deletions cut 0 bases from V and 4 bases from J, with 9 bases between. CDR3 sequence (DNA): TGTGCCAGCAGTTACTCTATCGGGGGAGAGACCCAGTACTTC. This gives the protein CASSYSIGGETQYF.